The 26 T cell receptor beta chains below were found in one sample sequenced in a study of blood T cell repertoires in COVID-19. TCRdb's copy holds only in-frame clones and misses some; the assay was immunoSEQ multiplex PCR. In the table there are roughly 290,000 clones, roughly four fifths of which are singletons. The sample consisted of peripheral blood. These receptors were collected from a person between 65 and 80 years old with COVID-19, enrolled during active disease.

The rearrangement joins TRBV29-1 to TRBJ2-7; D possibly corresponds to TRBD2 (7 bases). The CDR3 has 13 amino acids. Germline values: CDR1 SQVTM, CDR2 ANQGSEA. The ends were cut back, 3 bases at V and 3 bases at J, with 12 bases in the middle. Written as DNA, the CDR3 is TGCAGCGTTGATGGAGCGGGACACTACGAGCAGTACTTC. It codes for CSVDGAGHYEQYF.

V usage is TRBV5-4 and J usage is TRBJ2-5, with 14 positions matching TRBD2. Germline CDR1 SGHNT, CDR2 YYREEE (reference sequence). V was clipped by 4 bases and J by 2 bases; unmatched bases: 7. The CDR3 runs to 17 residues. The CDR3 sequence: CASSAGTSGSRQETQYF. The DNA for the CDR3 is TGTGCCAGCAGCGCAGGGACTAGCGGGAGTAGGCAAGAGACCCAGTACTTC.

This rearrangement joins TRBV21-1 to TRBJ2-4; TRBD2 reflects the table's D call only, with no check against the DNA. TRBV21-1 is tagged as a pseudogene. This CDR3 contains 19 residues. In DNA form, the CDR3 reads TGTGCCAGCAGCAAAGTTTGGACTAGCGGGAGTGGAGCCAAAAACATTCAGTACTTC. It codes for CASSKVWTSGSGAKNIQYF.

The rearrangement joins TRBV5-4 to TRBJ2-2, with TRBD2 as a possible D gene (6 bases). This CDR3 is 15 amino acids long. V shed 0 bases and J shed 7 bases, with 13 bases lying between them. Germline assignment: CDR1 SGHNT and CDR2 YYREEE (reference sequence). CDR3 sequence: CASSLVAGRFGELFF. CDR3 nucleotides: TGTGCCAGCAGCTTGGTGGCGGGGCGGTTCGGGGAGCTGTTTTTT.

The V and J genes are TRBV27 and TRBJ2-7; 8 nucleotides agree with TRBD2. The junction had 20 bases not matched to a gene; V was cut back by 5 bases and J by 5 bases. Germline V lookup: CDR1 MNHEY, CDR2 SMNVEV (reference sequence). CDR3 length: 18 amino acids. CDR3 DNA: TGTGCCAGCAGTCCTAGGGGGGGGGAGCGGGAGAAGAGCAACGAGCAGTACTTC. Its protein product is CASSPRGGEREKSNEQYF.

V usage is TRBV7-2 and J usage is TRBJ1-2, with D maybe TRBD1 (6 bases). The V gene lost 5 bases and the J gene lost 5 bases, with 21 bases spanning the gap. Germline V CDR1 and CDR2: SGHTA, FQGNSA. The CDR3 loop spans 16 amino acids. CDR3 nucleotide sequence: TGTGCCAGCAGCACTGGGACAACTCAGTTACCGTATGGCTACACCTTC. Protein: CASSTGTTQLPYGYTF.

The chain uses TRBV3-1 (or the pseudogene TRBV3-2) and TRBJ1-1; perhaps TRBD1 as D (5 bases). CDR1 and CDR2 (germline): LGHDT, YNNKEL (reference sequence). The CDR3 runs to 14 residues. The V and J ends lost 4 bases and 6 bases respectively, with 15 bases between them. The chain's CDR3 is CASSPTGVWSEAFF. The CDR3 nucleotides are TGTGCCAGCAGCCCCACGGGGGTTTGGTCTGAAGCTTTCTTT.

The rearrangement links TRBV24-1 to TRBJ1-2; 9 bases are a match to TRBD1. Trimming cost V 4 bases and J 6 bases; bases outside gene matches: 8. The CDR3 totals 15 residues. Germline V gives CDR1 KGHDR, CDR2 SFDVKD. The chain's CDR3 is CATSETGTGRHGYTF. The CDR3 region has the DNA TGTGCCACCAGTGAAACCGGGACAGGGCGGCATGGCTACACCTTC.

This clone was seen just once. The chain is built from TRBV19 and TRBJ2-7; 11 nucleotides match TRBD2. With 6 bases clipped from V and 3 bases from J, the junction kept 7 bases outside the gene matches. The CDR3 sequence is 15 residues long. Germline V gene lookup returns CDR1 LNHDA and CDR2 SQIVND (reference sequence). The CDR3 reads CASRDGLAGSYEQYF. As DNA, the CDR3 is TGTGCCAGTAGAGATGGACTAGCGGGCAGCTACGAGCAGTACTTC.

The chain has TRBV23-1 and TRBJ2-7; 9 bases map to TRBD2. TRBV23-1 is reported as an ORF; its role is uncertain. The CDR3 spans 16 residues. Trimming removed 0 bases from V and 0 bases from J; junction bases left unmatched: 3. Here the CDR3 reads CASSQSLAGRSYEQYF. CDR3 DNA: TGCGCCAGCAGTCAATCCCTAGCGGGACGCTCCTACGAGCAGTACTTC.

The chain employs TRBV20-1 and TRBJ2-3; D is unresolved. Germline V gene sequence: CDR1 DFQATT, CDR2 SNEGSKA (reference sequence). V lost 3 bases and J 4 bases, leaving 14 bases between the germline ends. CDR3 size: 14 residues. The CDR3 nucleotides are TGCAGTGCTAGTCCCGGGTATATATCAGATACGCAGTATTTT. As protein: CSASPGYISDTQYF.

V is TRBV3-1 (or the pseudogene TRBV3-2) and J is TRBJ1-4; no firm D call. Germline V lookup: CDR1 LGHDT, CDR2 YNNKEL (reference sequence). The V end lost 2 bases, the J end lost 8 bases, and 15 bases lay between the germline ends. This CDR3 has 15 residues. CDR3 DNA: TGTGCCAGCAGCCAATACTACTCCCACGGGGAAAAACTGTTTTTT. This sequence encodes CASSQYYSHGEKLFF.

The CDR3 spells CAWRETGGGLTEAFF. The CDR3 nucleotides are TGTGCCTGGAGGGAGACAGGGGGCGGGTTGACTGAAGCTTTCTTT. The chain has TRBV30 and TRBJ1-1; TRBD1 matches 10 bases. J lost 5 bases, V lost 3 bases, and 9 bases had no gene match. There are 15 residues in the CDR3. Germline V gene lookup returns CDR1 GTSNPN and CDR2 SVGIG (reference sequence).

This clone turned up a few times. This chain uses TRBV29-1 with TRBJ1-1, with D possibly being TRBD1 (6 bases). Germline CDR1 reads SQVTM; CDR2 reads ANQGSEA. The CDR3 has 15 residues. Trimming pared 7 bases from V and 0 bases from J, leaving 18 bases between. The CDR3 here is CSGTWTAGMNTEAFF. The CDR3 coding sequence is TGCAGCGGAACATGGACAGCGGGGATGAACACTGAAGCTTTCTTT.

The chain uses TRBV7-9 and TRBJ2-2, with D tentatively TRBD2 (5 bases). Germline CDR1 is SEHNR and CDR2 is FQNEAQ (reference sequence). The CDR3 runs to 19 residues. V lost 2 bases and J 0 bases, leaving 19 bases between the germline ends. The CDR3 bases are TGTGCCAGCAGCTTAAGGCGGCCGCGGTCGGGGTCGAACACCGGGGAGCTGTTTTTT. Amino acids: CASSLRRPRSGSNTGELFF.

This chain joins TRBV2 and TRBJ1-5; D possibly corresponds to TRBD1 (6 bases). Germline assignment: CDR1 SNHLY and CDR2 FYNNEI. V lost 9 bases and J 2 bases, leaving 14 bases between the germline ends. This CDR3 region has 14 residues. CDR3 protein: CASQQGLGNQPQHF. The CDR3 nucleotides read TGTGCCAGTCAACAGGGCTTGGGCAATCAGCCCCAGCATTTT.

This chain uses TRBV29-1 with TRBJ1-2; unclear D gene. The CDR3 has 11 amino acids. Germline assignment: CDR1 SQVTM and CDR2 ANQGSEA. V was shortened by 1 base and J by 6 bases, with 6 bases between the two germline ends. The CDR3 DNA follows: TGCAGCGTTGAAGTCGCAGATGGCTACACCTTC. Translated, it gives CSVEVADGYTF. The entire variable domain, with the rest obtained from reference TRBV29-1 and TRBJ1-2, is as follows: SAVISQKPSRDICQRGTSLTIQCQVDSQVTMMFWYRQQPGQSLTLIATANQGSEATYESGFVIDKFPISRPNLTFSTLTVSNMSPEDSSIYLCSVEVADGYTFGSGTRLTVV.

This chain joins TRBV29-1 and TRBJ1-2, with D maybe TRBD1 (5 bases). The V end was cut by 2 bases, the J end by 4 bases, with 11 bases between. CDR1 is SQVTM and CDR2 is ANQGSEA in the germline V gene. This CDR3 is built from 13 residues. DNA for the CDR3: TGCAGCGTTGAACATCCAGGGTCCTATGGCTACACCTTC. Its translation is CSVEHPGSYGYTF.

The chain recombines TRBV20-1 with TRBJ2-3; 9 bases are shared with TRBD2. The CDR3 length is 16 residues. V trimming: 6 bases; J trimming: 4 bases; junction bases outside the gene matches: 14. Germline V lookup: CDR1 DFQATT, CDR2 SNEGSKA (reference sequence). CDR3 sequence reads: CSASLGAGGSSDTQYF. The CDR3, as DNA: TGCAGTGCCAGTCTCGGAGCGGGGGGAAGCTCAGATACGCAGTATTTT.

V is TRBV9 and J is TRBJ2-3; 7 bases match TRBD2. Germline lookup yields CDR1 SGDLS and CDR2 YYNGEE. The CDR3 sequence is 16 residues long. The ends lost 0 bases at V and 2 bases at J; junction bases unmatched: 6. The CDR3 sequence: CASSVGGGTYTDTQYF. The DNA of the CDR3 is TGTGCCAGCAGCGTAGGGGGAGGGACTTACACAGATACGCAGTATTTT.

The chain links TRBV4-2 to TRBJ2-5; TRBD2 is a possible D gene (5 bases). V dropped 1 base and J dropped 1 base, with 13 bases sitting between them. This CDR3 spans 16 amino acids. The germline gives CDR1 LGHNA, CDR2 YNFKEQ. The DNA of the CDR3 is TGTGCCAGCAGCCAAGGCCAGAGGAGCGGCCAAGAGACCCAGTACTTC. Its translation is CASSQGQRSGQETQYF.

DNA for the CDR3: TGTGCCAGCAGCCCACTCCGGACAGTCGGAAACACCATATATTTT. Amino acid sequence: CASSPLRTVGNTIYF. This rearrangement joins TRBV28 to TRBJ1-3, with D perhaps matching TRBD1 (6 bases). Germline V gene data show CDR1 as MDHEN and CDR2 as SYDVKM. The length of the CDR3 is 15 residues. Between the trimmed V and J ends, which lost 6 bases and 4 bases, there was a span of 16 bases.

This chain uses TRBV7-3 with TRBJ2-3, with 11 bases identical to TRBD1. J lost 2 bases, V lost 5 bases, and 6 bases had no gene match. Germline-derived CDR1 and CDR2 are SGHTA and FQGTGA. The CDR3 loop spans 16 amino acids. The CDR3 sequence is CASSPWGQGDTDTQYF. The CDR3 DNA reads TGTGCCAGCAGCCCATGGGGACAGGGGGACACAGATACGCAGTATTTT.

The CDR3 here is CASSFTSEYTDTQYF. The CDR3 nucleotides are TGTGCCAGCAGTTTTACTAGCGAGTACACAGATACGCAGTATTTT. V and J are TRBV6-5 and TRBJ2-3, with TRBD2 identical over 7 bases. The CDR3 is 15 amino acids. Germline CDR1 is MNHEY and CDR2 is SVGAGI. V lost 4 bases, J lost 2 bases, and 6 bases stayed unmatched.

The chain combines TRBV3-1 (or the pseudogene TRBV3-2) with TRBJ2-3, with 7 bases identical to TRBD1. The CDR3 contains 20 residues. Germline V gene data show CDR1 as LGHDT and CDR2 as YNNKEL (reference sequence). V shed 0 bases, J shed 0 bases, and the junction held 15 bases outside the gene matches. The CDR3 is CASSQDGDRENFYSTDTQYF. The CDR3 nucleotides read TGTGCCAGCAGCCAAGATGGGGACAGAGAAAACTTCTACAGCACAGATACGCAGTATTTT.

The V call is TRBV25-1, the J call TRBJ2-2; D possibly corresponds to TRBD2 (6 bases). Germline CDR1 and CDR2: MGHDK and SYGVNS. The CDR3 loop spans 14 amino acids. Deletions cut 4 bases from V and 8 bases from J, with 14 bases between. The CDR3 bases are TGTGCCAGCAGTGGACCTGTGGGGGGTGGGGAGCTGTTTTTT. Residues: CASSGPVGGGELFF.